The 2 T cell receptor beta chains in this list originate from one sample, sequenced in a study of tumor-infiltrating lymphocytes in primary liver carcinoma. Reverse transcription of about 0.5 ug total RNA with a constant-region primer produced TCR beta cDNA. Slightly modified ARM-PCR served as the procedure for the TCR beta libraries. These libraries came from three rounds of nested multiplex PCR. TRBV1-TRBV30 forward primers paired with a C-beta reverse primer drove the first two PCR rounds, approximately 11 cycles each. MiXCR was run by TCRdb on the multiplex PCR reads, yielding one entry per CDR3 protein. Among approximately 300,000 distinct CDR3 sequences listed, 65% were seen once. The source of the blood RNA was unsorted whole blood, and germline DNA was extracted as well. The sequenced material came from peripheral blood. Source of these receptors: a man aged 40-49 years with primary liver carcinoma and hepatitis B virus infection.

With regard to this clonotype: The junction and the germline gene differ at one end; a read error may be behind it. The chain links TRBV6-5 to TRBJ2-2; 7 positions agree with TRBD1. The CDR3 contains 17 residues. Germline values: CDR1 MNHEY, CDR2 SVGAGI. CDR3 DNA sequence: TGTGCCAGCAGTTACTCGATGACAGGGATTTACACCAGGGAGCTGTTTTTT. It codes for CASSYSMTGIYTRELFF.

This chain links TRBV12-3 or TRBV12-4 with TRBJ2-1; 7 bases fit TRBD2. Trimming took 4 bases from V and 8 from J; bases not matched to a gene: 8. This CDR3 has 14 residues. The chain's CDR3 is CASSSAGEFDEQFF. CDR3 sequence (DNA): TGTGCCAGCAGTTCTGCGGGAGAGTTTGATGAGCAGTTCTTC.